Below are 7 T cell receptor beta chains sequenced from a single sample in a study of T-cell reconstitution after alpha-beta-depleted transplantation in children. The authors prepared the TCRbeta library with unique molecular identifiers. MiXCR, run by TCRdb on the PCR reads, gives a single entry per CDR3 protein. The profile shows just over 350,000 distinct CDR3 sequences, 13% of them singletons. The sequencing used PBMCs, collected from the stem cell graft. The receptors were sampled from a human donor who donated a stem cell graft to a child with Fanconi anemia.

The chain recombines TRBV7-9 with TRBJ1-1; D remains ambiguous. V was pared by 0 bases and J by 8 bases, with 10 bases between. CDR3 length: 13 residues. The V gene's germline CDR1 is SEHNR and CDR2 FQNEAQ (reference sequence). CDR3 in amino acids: CASSLAQNSEAFF. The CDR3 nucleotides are TGTGCCAGCAGCTTAGCGCAGAATTCCGAAGCTTTCTTT.

The CDR3 spells CASGRDYDQPQHF. CDR3 nucleotide sequence: TGTGCCAGCGGCCGGGACTATGATCAGCCCCAGCATTTT. The chain has TRBV6-2 or TRBV6-3 and TRBJ1-5, with a weak D call TRBD1 (5 bases). The CDR3 spans 13 residues. V lost 8 bases to trimming and J lost 5 bases, with 13 bases between them. Germline V gives CDR1 MNHEY, CDR2 SVGEGT.

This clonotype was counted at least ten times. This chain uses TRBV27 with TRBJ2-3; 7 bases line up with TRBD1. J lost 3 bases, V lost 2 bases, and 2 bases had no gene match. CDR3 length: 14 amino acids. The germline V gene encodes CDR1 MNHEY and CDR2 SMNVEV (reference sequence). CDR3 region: CASSLRGRTDTQYF. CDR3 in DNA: TGTGCCAGCAGTTTAAGGGGGCGGACAGATACGCAGTATTTT.

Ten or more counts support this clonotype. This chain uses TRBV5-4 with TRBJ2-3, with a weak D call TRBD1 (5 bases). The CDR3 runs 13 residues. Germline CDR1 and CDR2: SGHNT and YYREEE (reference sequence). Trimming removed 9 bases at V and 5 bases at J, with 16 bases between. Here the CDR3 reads CATSIRVVDTQYF. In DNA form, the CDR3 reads TGTGCCACTTCGATCAGGGTAGTAGATACGCAGTATTTT.

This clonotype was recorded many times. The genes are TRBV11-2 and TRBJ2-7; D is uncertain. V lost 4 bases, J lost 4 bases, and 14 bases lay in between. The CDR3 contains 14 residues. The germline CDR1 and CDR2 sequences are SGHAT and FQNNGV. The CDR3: CASSWTAAGYEQYV. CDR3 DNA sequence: TGTGCCAGCAGCTGGACGGCGGCCGGGTACGAGCAGTACGTC.

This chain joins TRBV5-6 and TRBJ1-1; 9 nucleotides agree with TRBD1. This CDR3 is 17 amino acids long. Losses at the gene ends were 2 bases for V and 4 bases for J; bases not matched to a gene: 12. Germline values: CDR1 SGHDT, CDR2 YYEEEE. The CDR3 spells CASSFLSPQGAVTEAFF. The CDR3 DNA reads TGTGCCAGCAGCTTTCTCAGCCCACAGGGGGCTGTCACTGAAGCTTTCTTT.

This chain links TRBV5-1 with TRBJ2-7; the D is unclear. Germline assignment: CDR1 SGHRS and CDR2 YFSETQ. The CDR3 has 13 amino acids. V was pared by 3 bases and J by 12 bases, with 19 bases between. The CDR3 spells CASSSKTDPRMYF. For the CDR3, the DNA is TGCGCCAGCAGCTCCAAGACGGACCCTCGGATGTACTTC. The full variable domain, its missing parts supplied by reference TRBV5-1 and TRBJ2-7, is KAGVTQTPRYLIKTRGQQVTLSCSPISGHRSVSWYQQTPGQGLQFLFEYFSETQRNKGNFPGRFSGRQFSNSRSEMNVSTLELGDSALYLCASSSKTDPRMYFGPGTRLTVT.